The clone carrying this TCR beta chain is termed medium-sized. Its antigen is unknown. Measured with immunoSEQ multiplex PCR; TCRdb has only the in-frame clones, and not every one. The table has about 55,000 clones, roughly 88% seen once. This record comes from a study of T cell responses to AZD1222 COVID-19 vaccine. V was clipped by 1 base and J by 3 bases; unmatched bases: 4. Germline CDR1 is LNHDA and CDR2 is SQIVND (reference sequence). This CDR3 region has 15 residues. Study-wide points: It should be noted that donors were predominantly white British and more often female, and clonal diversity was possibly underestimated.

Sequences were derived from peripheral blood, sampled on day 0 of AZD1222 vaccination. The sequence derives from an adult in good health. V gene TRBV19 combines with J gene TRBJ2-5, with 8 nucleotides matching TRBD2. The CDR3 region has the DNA TGTGCCAGTAGTATAGCGACTAGCGCGGAAGAGACCCAGTACTTC. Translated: CASSIATSAEETQYF.